The clone carrying this T cell receptor beta chain was observed many times. The antigen remains undetermined. The CDR3 regions of TCR beta were amplified from RNA transcripts. Primed by the HTBI set, a first-round RT-PCR was run on the TCR CDR3. A single record per CDR3 protein comes from TCRdb applying MiXCR to the multiplex PCR reads. The sample consists of some 620,000 distinct CDR3 sequences, roughly 15% of them appearing once. The CDR3 spans 13 residues. CDR1 MNHEY and CDR2 SVGEGT come from the germline V gene. V lost 8 bases and J 0 bases, leaving 11 bases between the germline ends. The sample belongs to a study of T cells in Graves' hyperthyroidism and ophthalmopathy. Across the study: It was at initial diagnosis, before any treatment, that peripheral blood was collected.

Those with hyperthyroidism were 18 to 65 years old, newly diagnosed, and ill for under 2 months. Study conclusions and caveats: A 13 V-J signature model discriminated ophthalmopathy versus stable hyperthyroidism. In blood, most of the thyroid clonotypes expanded above 0.001 were also present.

V is TRBV6-2 or TRBV6-3 and J is TRBJ2-7; D is undetermined. This clonotype originated in a woman younger than 45 with Graves' hyperthyroidism. Specimen: blood. The CDR3: CASHRASSYEQYF. Here the CDR3 DNA reads TGTGCCAGCCACCGGGCTTCCTCCTACGAGCAGTACTTC.